This entry is about one T cell receptor (beta chain). Its antigen is currently unknown. Assay: immunoSEQ multiplex PCR; the TCRdb copy retains only in-frame clones and omits some. The data show around 310,000 clones, around four fifths seen once. The data are from a study of cytotoxic CD8 clonotypes in ibrutinib-treated CLL. Across the whole study: Overall, some 25 responses were partial and 2 complete; following median around 68 months, about 14 patients stayed remitted and some 12 progressed.

Study conclusions and caveats: Baseline levels were approached again at progression, after clonality had risen at ibrutinib response.

PBMCs were cryopreserved, and 1.5 to 2 micrograms of genomic DNA from them went into TCR beta libraries. The receptor's source is a human donor with chronic lymphocytic leukemia. The specimen was PBMCs, collected before ibrutinib treatment.

The CDR3 spells CASSLPVIGEQYF. CDR3 nucleotides: TGTGCCAGCAGTTTACCCGTGATTGGCGAGCAGTACTTC. V gene TRBV28 combines with J gene TRBJ2-7; the D is unclear. Germline lookup yields CDR1 MDHEN and CDR2 SYDVKM. The length of the CDR3 is 13 residues. The germline V and J ends were trimmed by 2 bases and 6 bases, with 11 bases remaining between them.